What follows are 21 T cell receptor beta chains derived from one specimen sequenced in a study of T cell repertoires in cytomegalovirus infection. TCRdb itself ran the reads through MiXCR, one entry per CDR3 protein. This sample has almost 500,000 distinct CDR3 sequences, with approximately 10% found just once. The sequenced sample consisted of PBMCs. Every receptor here comes from a human donor in good health (CMV status not recorded). Some clones in this sample may be carry-over from other donors' samples.

The chain employs TRBV15 and TRBJ2-1; 13 nucleotides align to TRBD2. The CDR3 runs to 20 residues. Germline V lookup: CDR1 LNHNV, CDR2 YYDKDF (reference sequence). V lost 0 bases and J lost 0; bases outside the gene matches: 8. CDR3 region: CATSRDRGLAGAGSYNEQFF. CDR3 nucleotides: TGTGCCACCAGCAGAGATCGCGGACTAGCGGGGGCTGGCTCCTACAATGAGCAGTTCTTC.

This chain uses TRBV5-6 with TRBJ1-1; 7 bases map to TRBD1. The CDR3 has 17 amino acids. The germline gives CDR1 SGHDT, CDR2 YYEEEE. The junction had 13 bases not matched to a gene; V was cut back by 4 bases and J by 1 base. The CDR3 coding sequence is TGTGCCAGCAGCCTCTACCAGGGGGGGTCTAGGAACACTGAAGCTTTCTTT. It is translated as CASSLYQGGSRNTEAFF.

This clonotype was seen many times. The V call is TRBV10-3, the J call TRBJ2-1, with 10 bases that match TRBD1. Germline trimming cut 10 bases from V and 0 bases from J; bases unmatched to any gene: 6. Germline CDR1 is ENHRY and CDR2 is SYGVKD. The CDR3 length is 15 residues. The CDR3: CATGTGDSSYNEQFF. For the CDR3, the DNA is TGTGCCACCGGGACAGGGGACAGCTCCTACAATGAGCAGTTCTTC.

This clonotype was observed at least ten times. This sequence joins TRBV7-2 and TRBJ2-7; 7 bases line up with TRBD2. This CDR3 comprises 13 residues. Germline assignment: CDR1 SGHTA and CDR2 FQGNSA. V gave up 6 bases and J gave up 11 bases; unmatched junction bases: 13. Here the CDR3 reads CASSSGTGGSEYF. CDR3 bases: TGTGCCAGCAGTTCAGGCACCGGCGGGAGTGAGTACTTC.

The chain employs TRBV7-3 and TRBJ2-7; tentative D call: TRBD2 (5 bases). V lost 6 bases and J 7 bases, leaving 16 bases between the germline ends. Germline V lookup: CDR1 SGHTA, CDR2 FQGTGA. The CDR3 consists of 13 residues. This CDR3 is CASSSGPRGEQYF. CDR3 sequence (DNA): TGTGCCAGCAGTTCCGGGCCTCGAGGGGAGCAGTACTTC.

The sample holds many counts of this clonotype. The CDR3 protein is CASSEARIRPGGSGYTF. The DNA for the CDR3 is TGTGCCAGCAGTGAAGCCCGGATCCGGCCAGGGGGATCTGGCTACACCTTC. The chain uses TRBV6-1 and TRBJ1-2; 7 nucleotides line up with TRBD1. This CDR3 is 17 amino acids long. Per germline, CDR1 MNHNS and CDR2 SASEGT. Trimming took 0 bases from V and 7 from J; bases not matched to a gene: 14.

The table lists this clonotype with a few counts. The chain recombines TRBV28 with TRBJ2-7, with no clear D. CDR3 length equals 14 residues. Trimming left V 2 bases short and J 2 bases short, with 10 bases between. Germline V gene lookup returns CDR1 MDHEN and CDR2 SYDVKM. The chain's CDR3 is CASSLGQQTYEQYF. The CDR3 DNA reads as TGTGCCAGCAGTTTAGGGCAGCAAACCTACGAGCAGTACTTC.

The sample holds many counts of this clonotype. The genes are TRBV24-1 and TRBJ1-1; no reliable D call. Trimming removed 0 bases from V and 7 bases from J, with 17 bases in between. Germline V CDR1 and CDR2: KGHDR, SFDVKD. CDR3 size: 16 residues. For the CDR3, the DNA is TGTGCCACCAGTGATTTGGGGTCCCTGAACTCAATTGAAGCTTTCTTT. Protein product: CATSDLGSLNSIEAFF.

This clonotype was counted at least ten times. J is TRBJ1-2 and V is TRBV12-3 or TRBV12-4, with D hard to call. Trimming left V 8 bases short and J 2 bases short, with 24 bases between. CDR3 length: 17 amino acids. The CDR3 sequence: CASFVSRTDNLNYGYTF. Written as DNA, the CDR3 is TGTGCCAGCTTCGTATCCCGGACCGATAACCTGAACTATGGCTACACCTTC.

In this sample, this clonotype turned up many times. This chain joins TRBV3-1 and TRBJ2-1; TRBD2 aligns across 13 bases. This CDR3 spans 18 amino acids. Germline values: CDR1 LGHDT, CDR2 YNNKEL (reference sequence). Germline trimming cut 0 bases from V and 2 bases from J; bases unmatched to any gene: 4. The CDR3 DNA sequence: TGTGCCAGCAGCCAAGAACTAGCGGGAGGGGGGGCCTACAATGAGCAGTTCTTC. Translated, it gives CASSQELAGGGAYNEQFF.

This clonotype was observed many times. The V and J genes are TRBV2 and TRBJ1-2; D is perhaps TRBD1 (6 bases). The V gene's germline CDR1 is SNHLY and CDR2 FYNNEI. Trimming stripped 4 bases from V and 8 bases from J, with 17 bases between. This CDR3 is 14 amino acids long. CDR3 bases: TGTGCCAGCAGTGTCGGACGGGGGGCCGGCGGCTACACCTTC. Translation: CASSVGRGAGGYTF.

In this sample, this clonotype turned up many times. The chain employs TRBV11-2 and TRBJ2-3; D is ambiguous. Germline-derived CDR1 and CDR2 are SGHAT and FQNNGV. V lost 4 bases, J lost 4 bases, and 9 bases lay in between. This CDR3 is built from 13 residues. In DNA, the CDR3 is TGTGCCAGCAGCTCGAGAGCCGCAGATACGCAGTATTTT. It translates to CASSSRAADTQYF.

This clonotype was observed many times. The chain has TRBV12-3 or TRBV12-4 and TRBJ2-1, with D possibly matching TRBD1 (6 bases). Trimming cost V 6 bases and J 6 bases, with 18 bases left between them. This CDR3 has 15 residues. CDR3 nucleotides: TGTGCCAGCAGCCCCACGGGACACCCCATCAATGAGCAGTTCTTC. It yields the protein CASSPTGHPINEQFF.

This clonotype was seen a handful of times. J is TRBJ2-2 and V is TRBV28; 8 nucleotides match TRBD1. V lost 3 bases, J lost 4 bases, and 19 bases stayed unmatched. Germline values: CDR1 MDHEN, CDR2 SYDVKM. The CDR3 contains 20 residues. The DNA of the CDR3 is TGTGCCAGCAGTTTTAAGATTTTGAGTAGGCGGACAGGGCTCACCGGGGAGCTGTTTTTT. This gives the protein CASSFKILSRRTGLTGELFF.

This clonotype was detected a few times. V usage is TRBV20-1 and J usage is TRBJ2-3; 11 bases agree with TRBD2. CDR1 DFQATT and CDR2 SNEGSKA come from the germline V gene (reference sequence). V was clipped by 0 bases and J by 2 bases; unmatched bases: 4. This CDR3 is 16 amino acids long. The CDR3 loop is CSARELLAGATDTQYF. The CDR3 DNA sequence: TGCAGTGCTAGAGAACTACTAGCGGGGGCCACAGATACGCAGTATTTT.

This clonotype was detected many times. The gene calls are TRBV7-2 and TRBJ1-4; possible D gene TRBD1, 6 bases. Germline assignment: CDR1 SGHTA and CDR2 FQGNSA. The ends were cut back, 4 bases at V and 6 bases at J, with 12 bases in the middle. The CDR3 runs to 14 residues. This chain's CDR3 is CASSWGGRDEKLFF. The CDR3, as DNA: TGTGCCAGCAGCTGGGGGGGCCGGGATGAAAAACTGTTTTTT.

This clonotype was counted between two and nine times. This chain joins TRBV7-9 and TRBJ1-2, with 7 positions matching TRBD1. The ends lost 5 bases at V and 4 bases at J; junction bases unmatched: 7. Per germline, CDR1 SEHNR and CDR2 FQNEAQ (reference sequence). The CDR3 loop spans 14 amino acids. CDR3 sequence reads: CASSQNRDSYGYTF. The CDR3 DNA reads TGTGCCAGCAGCCAGAACCGGGACAGCTATGGCTACACCTTC.

In its sample, this clonotype was seen many times. The V and J genes are TRBV7-6 and TRBJ2-1; TRBD2 matches at 12 bases. Trimming cost V 5 bases and J 6 bases; bases outside gene matches: 8. Germline CDR1 and CDR2: SGHVS and FNYEAQ. CDR3 length: 16 amino acids. The DNA of the CDR3 is TGTGCCAGCAGCCCCGGTTTGGGACTAGCGGGCAATGAGCAGTTCTTC. Translating it yields CASSPGLGLAGNEQFF.

There are a few counts of this clonotype. V and J are TRBV2 and TRBJ2-4, with D possibly matching TRBD1 (5 bases). Trimming removed 2 bases at V and 1 base at J, with 21 bases between. CDR3 size: 19 residues. Germline loops: CDR1 SNHLY, CDR2 FYNNEI. CDR3: CASSERGRFISGAKNIQYF. The CDR3, as DNA: TGTGCCAGCAGTGAAAGGGGCCGCTTTATTAGTGGGGCCAAAAACATTCAGTACTTC.

This clonotype was observed at least ten times. The chain carries TRBV15 and TRBJ2-5; D remains ambiguous. V lost 3 bases and J 1 base, leaving 6 bases between the germline ends. This CDR3 has 13 amino acids. Germline CDR1 is LNHNV and CDR2 is YYDKDF (reference sequence). This chain's CDR3 is CATSRVSQETQYF. The DNA for the CDR3 is TGTGCCACCAGCAGGGTCAGCCAAGAGACCCAGTACTTC.

This clonotype was observed many times. V is TRBV7-9 and J is TRBJ2-1; D unclear. Trimming shortened V by 1 base and J by 0 bases, and 16 bases separated the two germline ends. The CDR3 runs 18 residues. The germline gives CDR1 SEHNR, CDR2 FQNEAQ (reference sequence). CDR3 sequence: CASSLVMGPLSSYNEQFF. Here the CDR3 DNA reads TGTGCCAGCAGCTTAGTGATGGGCCCATTGAGCTCCTACAATGAGCAGTTCTTC.